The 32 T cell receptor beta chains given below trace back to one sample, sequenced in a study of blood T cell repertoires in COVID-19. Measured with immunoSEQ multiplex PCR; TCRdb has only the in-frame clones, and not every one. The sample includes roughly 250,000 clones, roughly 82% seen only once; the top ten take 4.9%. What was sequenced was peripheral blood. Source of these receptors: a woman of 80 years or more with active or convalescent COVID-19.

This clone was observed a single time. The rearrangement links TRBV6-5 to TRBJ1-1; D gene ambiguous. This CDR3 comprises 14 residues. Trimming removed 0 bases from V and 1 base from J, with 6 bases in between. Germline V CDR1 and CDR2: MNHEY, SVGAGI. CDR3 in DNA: TGTGCCAGCAGTTACTCGCGCCCGAACACTGAAGCTTTCTTT. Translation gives CASSYSRPNTEAFF.

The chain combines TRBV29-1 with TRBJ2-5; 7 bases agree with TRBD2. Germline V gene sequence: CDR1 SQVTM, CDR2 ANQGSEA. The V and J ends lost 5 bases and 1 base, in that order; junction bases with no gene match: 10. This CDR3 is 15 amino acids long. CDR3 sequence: CSVLLLGGVQETQYF. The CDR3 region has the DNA TGCAGCGTTCTGCTGTTGGGGGGGGTCCAAGAGACCCAGTACTTC.

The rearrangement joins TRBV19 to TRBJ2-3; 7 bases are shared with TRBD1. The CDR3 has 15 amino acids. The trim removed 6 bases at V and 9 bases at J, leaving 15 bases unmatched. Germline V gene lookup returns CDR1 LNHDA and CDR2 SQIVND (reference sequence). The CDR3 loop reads CASRFGDRISSTQYF. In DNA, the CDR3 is TGTGCCAGTAGATTCGGGGACAGAATATCATCCACGCAGTATTTT.

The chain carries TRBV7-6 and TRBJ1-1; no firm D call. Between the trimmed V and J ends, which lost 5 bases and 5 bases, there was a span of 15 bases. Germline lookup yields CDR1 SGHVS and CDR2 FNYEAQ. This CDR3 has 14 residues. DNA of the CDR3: TGTGCCAGCAGCCCCCGAATCGCGGGTACTGAAGCTTTCTTT. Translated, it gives CASSPRIAGTEAFF.

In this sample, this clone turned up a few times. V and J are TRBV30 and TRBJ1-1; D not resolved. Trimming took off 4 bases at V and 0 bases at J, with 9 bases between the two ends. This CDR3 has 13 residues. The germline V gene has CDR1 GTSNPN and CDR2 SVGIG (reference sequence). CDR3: CAWMRHLNTEAFF. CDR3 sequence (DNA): TGTGCCTGGATGCGACACCTGAACACTGAAGCTTTCTTT.

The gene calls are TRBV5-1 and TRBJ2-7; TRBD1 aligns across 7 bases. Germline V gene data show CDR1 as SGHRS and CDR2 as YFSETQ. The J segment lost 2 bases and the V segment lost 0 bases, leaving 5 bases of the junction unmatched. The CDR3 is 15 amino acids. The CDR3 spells CASSLGGTATYEQYF. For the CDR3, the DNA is TGCGCCAGCAGCTTGGGTGGGACAGCTACCTACGAGCAGTACTTC. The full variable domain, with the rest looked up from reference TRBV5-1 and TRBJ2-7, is KAGVTQTPRYLIKTRGQQVTLSCSPISGHRSVSWYQQTPGQGLQFLFEYFSETQRNKGNFPGRFSGRQFSNSRSEMNVSTLELGDSALYLCASSLGGTATYEQYFGPGTRLTVT.

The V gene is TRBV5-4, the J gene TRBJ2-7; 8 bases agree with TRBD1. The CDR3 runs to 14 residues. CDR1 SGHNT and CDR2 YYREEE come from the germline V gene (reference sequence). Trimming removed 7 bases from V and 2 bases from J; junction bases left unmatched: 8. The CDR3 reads CASSGTGQTYEQYF. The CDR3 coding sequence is TGTGCCAGCTCCGGGACAGGTCAAACCTACGAGCAGTACTTC.

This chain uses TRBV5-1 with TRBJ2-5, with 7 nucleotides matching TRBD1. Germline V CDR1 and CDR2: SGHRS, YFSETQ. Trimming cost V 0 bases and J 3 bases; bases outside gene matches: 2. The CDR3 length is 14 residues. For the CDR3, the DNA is TGCGCCAGCAGCTTGGTCACAGGGGAAGAGACCCAGTACTTC. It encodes CASSLVTGEETQYF.

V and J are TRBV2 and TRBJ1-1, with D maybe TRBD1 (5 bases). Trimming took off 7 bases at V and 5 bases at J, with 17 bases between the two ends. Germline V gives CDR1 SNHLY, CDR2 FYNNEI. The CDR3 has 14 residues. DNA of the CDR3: TGTGCCAGCACTGAGACAGAGTCGGTAACTGAAGCTTTCTTT. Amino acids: CASTETESVTEAFF.

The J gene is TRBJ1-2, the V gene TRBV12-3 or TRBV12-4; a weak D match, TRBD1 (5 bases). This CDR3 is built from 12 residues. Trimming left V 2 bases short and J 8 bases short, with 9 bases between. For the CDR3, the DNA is TGTGCCAGCAGTTTATCCGGGGGGGGCTACACCTTC. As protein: CASSLSGGGYTF.

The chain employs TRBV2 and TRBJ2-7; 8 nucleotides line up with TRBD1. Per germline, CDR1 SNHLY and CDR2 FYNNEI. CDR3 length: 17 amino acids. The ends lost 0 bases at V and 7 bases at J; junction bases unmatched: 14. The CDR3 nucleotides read TGTGCCAGCAGTGAAGCGCGGGACAGGTACTCTGTACGAGAGCAGTACTTC. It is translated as CASSEARDRYSVREQYF.

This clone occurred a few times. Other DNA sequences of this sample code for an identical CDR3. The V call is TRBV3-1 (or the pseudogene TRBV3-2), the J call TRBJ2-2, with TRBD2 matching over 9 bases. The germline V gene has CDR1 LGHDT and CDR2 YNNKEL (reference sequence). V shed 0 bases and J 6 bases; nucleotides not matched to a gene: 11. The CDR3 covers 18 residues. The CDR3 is CASSQDQGRGGRPGELFF. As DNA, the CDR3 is TGTGCCAGCAGCCAAGATCAGGGGCGGGGGGGGCGCCCCGGGGAGCTGTTTTTT.

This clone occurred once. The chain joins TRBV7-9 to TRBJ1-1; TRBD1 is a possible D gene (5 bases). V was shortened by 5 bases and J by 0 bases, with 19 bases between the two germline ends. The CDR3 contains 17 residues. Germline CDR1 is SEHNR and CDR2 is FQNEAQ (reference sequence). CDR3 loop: CASSLGRGLTMNTEAFF. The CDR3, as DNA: TGTGCCAGCAGCCTCGGCCGGGGACTTACGATGAACACTGAAGCTTTCTTT.

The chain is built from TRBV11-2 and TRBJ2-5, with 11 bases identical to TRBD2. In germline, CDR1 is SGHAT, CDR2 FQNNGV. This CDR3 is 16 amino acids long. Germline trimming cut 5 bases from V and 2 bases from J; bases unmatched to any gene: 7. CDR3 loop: CASSPTRLAGQETQYF. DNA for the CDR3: TGTGCCAGCAGCCCGACTCGACTAGCGGGGCAAGAGACCCAGTACTTC.

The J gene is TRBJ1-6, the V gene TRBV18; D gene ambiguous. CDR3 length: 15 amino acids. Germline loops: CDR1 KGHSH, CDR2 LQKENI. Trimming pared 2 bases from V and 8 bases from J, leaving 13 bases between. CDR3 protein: CASSPFHREDSPLHF. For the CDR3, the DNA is TGTGCCAGCTCACCATTTCATAGGGAGGATTCACCCCTCCACTTT.

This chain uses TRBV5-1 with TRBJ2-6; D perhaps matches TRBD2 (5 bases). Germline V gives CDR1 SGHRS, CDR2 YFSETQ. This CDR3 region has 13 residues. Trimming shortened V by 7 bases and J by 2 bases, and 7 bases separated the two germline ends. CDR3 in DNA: TGCGCCAGCCGGGAACCTGGGGCCAACGTCCTGACTTTC. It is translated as CASREPGANVLTF.

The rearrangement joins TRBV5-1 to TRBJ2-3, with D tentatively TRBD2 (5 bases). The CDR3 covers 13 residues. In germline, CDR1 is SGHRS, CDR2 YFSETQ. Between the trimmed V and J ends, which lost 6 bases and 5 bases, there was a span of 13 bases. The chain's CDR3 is CASNPDRGDTQYF. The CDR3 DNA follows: TGCGCCAGCAACCCCGACCGGGGAGATACGCAGTATTTT.

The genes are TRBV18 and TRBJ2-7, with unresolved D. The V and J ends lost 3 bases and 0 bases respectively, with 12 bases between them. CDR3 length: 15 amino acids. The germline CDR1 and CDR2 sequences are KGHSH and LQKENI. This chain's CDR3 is CASSPAGSHSYEQYF. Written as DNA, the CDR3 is TGTGCCAGCTCACCCGCCGGGTCCCACTCCTACGAGCAGTACTTC.

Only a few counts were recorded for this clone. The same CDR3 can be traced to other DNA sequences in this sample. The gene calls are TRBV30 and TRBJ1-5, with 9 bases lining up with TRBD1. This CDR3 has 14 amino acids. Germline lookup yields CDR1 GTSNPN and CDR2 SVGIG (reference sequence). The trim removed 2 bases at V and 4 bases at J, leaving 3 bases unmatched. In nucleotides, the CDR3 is TGTGCCTGGAGTCGGGGACAGGGAAATCAGCCCCAGCATTTT. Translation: CAWSRGQGNQPQHF.

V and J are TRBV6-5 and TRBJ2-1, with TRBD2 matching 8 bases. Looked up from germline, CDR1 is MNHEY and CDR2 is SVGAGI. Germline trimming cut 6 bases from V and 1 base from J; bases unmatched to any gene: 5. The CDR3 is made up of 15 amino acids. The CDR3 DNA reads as TGTGCCAGCAGCAAGCGGGGGTTTTCCTACAATGAGCAGTTCTTC. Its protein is CASSKRGFSYNEQFF.

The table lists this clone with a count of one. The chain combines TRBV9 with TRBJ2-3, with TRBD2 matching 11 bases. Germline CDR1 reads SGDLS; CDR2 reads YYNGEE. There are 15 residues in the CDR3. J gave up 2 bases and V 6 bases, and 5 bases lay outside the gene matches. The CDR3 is CASTRTSGYTDTQYF. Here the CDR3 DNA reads TGTGCCAGCACCAGGACTAGCGGGTACACAGATACGCAGTATTTT.

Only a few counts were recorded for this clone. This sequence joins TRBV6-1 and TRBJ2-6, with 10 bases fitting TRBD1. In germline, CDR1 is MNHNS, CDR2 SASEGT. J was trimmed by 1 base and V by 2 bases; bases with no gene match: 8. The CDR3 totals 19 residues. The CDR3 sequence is CASSETWDRGGSGANVLTF. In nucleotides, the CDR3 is TGTGCCAGCAGTGAAACCTGGGACAGGGGAGGGTCTGGGGCCAACGTCCTGACTTTC.

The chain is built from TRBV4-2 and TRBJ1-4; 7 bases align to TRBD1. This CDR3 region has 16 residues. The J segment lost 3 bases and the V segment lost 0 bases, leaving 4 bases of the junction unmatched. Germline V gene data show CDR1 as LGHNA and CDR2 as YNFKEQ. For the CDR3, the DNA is TGTGCCAGCAGCCAAGAAGACAGGGCTGCTAATGAAAAACTGTTTTTT. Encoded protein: CASSQEDRAANEKLFF.

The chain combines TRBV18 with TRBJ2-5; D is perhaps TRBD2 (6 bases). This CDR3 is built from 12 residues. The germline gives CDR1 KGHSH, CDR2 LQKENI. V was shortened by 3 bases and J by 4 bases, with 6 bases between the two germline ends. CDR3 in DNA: TGTGCCAGCTCACCGGAGGGAGAGACCCAGTACTTC. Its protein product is CASSPEGETQYF.

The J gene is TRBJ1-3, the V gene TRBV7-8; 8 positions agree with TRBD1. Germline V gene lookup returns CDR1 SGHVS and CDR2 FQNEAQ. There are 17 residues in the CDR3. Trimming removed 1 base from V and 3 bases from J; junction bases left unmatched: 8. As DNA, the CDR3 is TGTGCCAGCAGCTTAGACCAGTCGGGGACAGGTGGAAACACCATATATTTT. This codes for CASSLDQSGTGGNTIYF. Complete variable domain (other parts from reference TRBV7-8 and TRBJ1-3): GAGVSQSPRYKVAKRGQDVALRCDPISGHVSLFWYQQALGQGPEFLTYFQNEAQLDKSGLPSDRFFAERPEGSVSTLKIQRTQQEDSAVYLCASSLDQSGTGGNTIYFGEGSWLTVV.

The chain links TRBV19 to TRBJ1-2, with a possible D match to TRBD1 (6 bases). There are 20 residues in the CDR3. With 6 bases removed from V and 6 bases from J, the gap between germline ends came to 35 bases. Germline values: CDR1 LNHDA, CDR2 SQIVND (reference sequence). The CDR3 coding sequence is TGTGCCAGTAGCCCCCGCGGAGACTTCGGGGGGCAGCCTTCCCCCCATGGCTACACCTTC. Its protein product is CASSPRGDFGGQPSPHGYTF.

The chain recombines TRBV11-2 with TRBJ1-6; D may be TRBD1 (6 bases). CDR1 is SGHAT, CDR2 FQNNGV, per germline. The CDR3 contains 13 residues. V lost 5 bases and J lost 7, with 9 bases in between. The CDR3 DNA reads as TGTGCCAGCAGCGGGGGACAAAATTCACCCCTCCACTTT. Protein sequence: CASSGGQNSPLHF.

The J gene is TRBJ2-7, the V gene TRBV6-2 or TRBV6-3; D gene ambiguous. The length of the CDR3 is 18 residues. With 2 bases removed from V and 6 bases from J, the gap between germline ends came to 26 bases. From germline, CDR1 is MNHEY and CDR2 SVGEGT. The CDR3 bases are TGTGCCAGCAGTTACCCTCCCGGTGGTCCGTCAAAAGCTGGCGAGCAGTACTTC. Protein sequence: CASSYPPGGPSKAGEQYF.

CDR3 loop: CASQQGNQPQHF. Written as DNA, the CDR3 is TGTGCCAGTCAACAGGGGAATCAGCCCCAGCATTTT. The chain is built from TRBV28 and TRBJ1-5; 7 nucleotides line up with TRBD1. Germline lookup yields CDR1 MDHEN and CDR2 SYDVKM. This CDR3 contains 12 residues. With V trimmed by 9 bases and J by 4 bases, 3 bases remained unmatched.

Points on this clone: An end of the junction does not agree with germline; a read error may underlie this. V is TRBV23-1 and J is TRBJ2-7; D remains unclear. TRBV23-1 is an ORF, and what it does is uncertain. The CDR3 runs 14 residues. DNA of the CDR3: TGCGCCAGCAGGCAATATCTAGATACCTACGAGCAGTACTTC. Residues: CASRQYLDTYEQYF.

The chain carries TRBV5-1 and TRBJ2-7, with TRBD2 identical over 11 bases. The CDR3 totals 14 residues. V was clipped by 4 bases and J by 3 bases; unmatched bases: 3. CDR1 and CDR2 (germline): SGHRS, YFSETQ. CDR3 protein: CASSQTSGNYEQYF. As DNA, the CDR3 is TGCGCCAGCAGCCAGACTAGCGGGAACTACGAGCAGTACTTC.

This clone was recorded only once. As DNA, the CDR3 is TGTGCCAGCAGCACCTCAGCGGGAGAAAAGGAGACCCAGTACTTC. It is translated as CASSTSAGEKETQYF. The rearrangement uses TRBV9 and TRBJ2-5; TRBD2 matches 8 bases. Germline CDR1 is SGDLS and CDR2 is YYNGEE. This CDR3 has 15 residues. V lost 4 bases, J lost 5 bases, and 10 bases stayed unmatched.